These 30 T cell receptor beta chains share one sample of origin, sequenced in a study of T-cell memory formation after mild COVID-19. Each CDR3 protein is one row after TCRdb ran MiXCR on the 5' RACE reads. The sample lists 450,000 or so distinct CDR3 sequences, 20% occurring once. Sequenced: PBMCs or a T cell subset sorted from them (not recorded which). These receptors were collected from an adult woman who had mild COVID-19 (a few samples of this study predate the infection). Cell type and time point are not known.

The J gene is TRBJ2-1, the V gene TRBV27, with 10 bases matching TRBD2. The ends lost 5 bases at V and 8 bases at J; junction bases unmatched: 12. CDR1 MNHEY and CDR2 SMNVEV come from the germline V gene (reference sequence). The CDR3 is 16 residues long. As DNA, the CDR3 is TGTGCCAGCAGTACACGAGGACTAGCGGCCAGCGATGAGCAGTTCTTC. Protein: CASSTRGLAASDEQFF.

The V and J genes are TRBV2 and TRBJ2-5; 9 positions match TRBD1. The CDR3 covers 17 residues. Germline-derived CDR1 and CDR2 are SNHLY and FYNNEI. The V segment lost 9 bases and the J segment 8 bases; nucleotides outside the gene matches: 22. CDR3 in amino acids: CASWPADRGTVKETQYF. In nucleotides, the CDR3 is TGTGCCAGTTGGCCCGCAGACAGGGGGACGGTAAAGGAAACCCAGTACTTC.

The chain recombines TRBV7-9 with TRBJ1-4; D is uncertain. In germline, CDR1 is SEHNR, CDR2 FQNEAQ (reference sequence). This CDR3 spans 14 amino acids. Trimming removed 8 bases from V and 7 bases from J, with 17 bases in between. CDR3 coding DNA: TGTGCCAGCGCTAGCACCTCGGGCGGTGAAAAACTGTTTTTT. Amino acid sequence: CASASTSGGEKLFF. The full variable domain, rest sourced from reference TRBV7-9 and TRBJ1-4, is DTGVSQNPRHKITKRGQNVTFRCDPISEHNRLYWYRQTLGQGPEFLTYFQNEAQLEKSRLLSDRFSAERPKGSFSTLEIQRTEQGDSAMYLCASASTSGGEKLFFGSGTQLSVL.

A few counts support this clonotype. This CDR3 is CASHRDGLSEAFF. The CDR3 DNA sequence: TGTGCCAGTCACAGGGATGGGTTGTCTGAAGCTTTCTTT. The J gene is TRBJ1-1, the V gene TRBV7-9, with D possibly being TRBD1 (6 bases). The CDR3 has 13 residues. V lost 9 bases, J lost 6 bases, and 17 bases lay in between. The V gene's germline CDR1 is SEHNR and CDR2 FQNEAQ (reference sequence).

This clonotype showed up just a few times. The rearrangement joins TRBV5-6 to TRBJ1-3; unclear D gene. The V gene lost 3 bases and the J gene lost 0 bases, with 7 bases spanning the gap. This CDR3 has 14 amino acids. Germline assignment: CDR1 SGHDT and CDR2 YYEEEE. The CDR3 protein is CASSSPISGNTIYF. In nucleotides, the CDR3 is TGTGCCAGCAGCTCACCTATCTCTGGAAACACCATATATTTT.

This chain joins TRBV7-9 and TRBJ1-5; 9 bases map to TRBD1. The CDR3 length is 15 residues. Germline values: CDR1 SEHNR, CDR2 FQNEAQ (reference sequence). V was clipped by 5 bases and J by 6 bases; unmatched bases: 8. Here the CDR3 reads CASSPSGQGIQPQHF. DNA of the CDR3: TGTGCCAGCAGCCCCTCGGGACAGGGTATTCAGCCCCAGCATTTT.

The genes are TRBV6-5 and TRBJ1-5; D uncertain. Germline values: CDR1 MNHEY, CDR2 SVGAGI. The V gene lost 0 bases and the J gene lost 7 bases, with 13 bases spanning the gap. The CDR3 contains 15 residues. The CDR3 reads CASSYSGGPGQPQHF. CDR3 coding DNA: TGTGCCAGCAGTTACTCAGGAGGGCCGGGACAGCCCCAGCATTTT.

The V gene is TRBV4-1, the J gene TRBJ2-7; possibly TRBD1 for D (6 bases). V lost 1 base and J lost 3, with 10 bases in between. CDR3 size: 14 residues. Germline-derived CDR1 and CDR2 are MGHRA and YSYEKL. CDR3 amino acids: CASSQAGTNYEQYF. The CDR3 DNA sequence: TGCGCCAGCAGCCAAGCCGGGACAAACTACGAGCAGTACTTC.

In regard to this clonotype: The junction and the germline gene differ at one end; a read error may be behind it. The chain links TRBV3-1 to TRBJ1-4, with 8 bases identical to TRBD1. The CDR3 has 18 residues. The germline V gene encodes CDR1 LGHDT and CDR2 YNNKEL (reference sequence). CDR3 DNA: TGTTCCAGCAGCCAAGCCGTTAAGACGGACAGGGACATTGAAAAACTGTTTTTT. It specifies CSSSQAVKTDRDIEKLFF. The variable domain in full, completed from reference TRBV3-1 and TRBJ1-4, reads DTAVSQTPKYLVTQMGNDKSIKCEQNLGHDTMYWYKQDSKKFLKIMFSYNNKELIINETVPNRFSPKSPDKAHLNLHINSLELGDSAVYFCSSSQAVKTDRDIEKLFFGSGTQLSVL.

There are a few counts of this clonotype. This chain uses TRBV6-5 with TRBJ2-7, with 9 bases aligning to TRBD1. The length of the CDR3 is 13 residues. V was clipped by 4 bases and J by 5 bases; unmatched bases: 3. The germline gives CDR1 MNHEY, CDR2 SVGAGI. The CDR3 loop reads CASSWTGVHEQYF. The CDR3 nucleotides read TGTGCCAGCAGTTGGACAGGGGTCCACGAGCAGTACTTC.

The V call is TRBV7-2, the J call TRBJ2-3; D possibly corresponds to TRBD2 (5 bases). V was shortened by 5 bases and J by 7 bases, with 16 bases between the two germline ends. The germline CDR1 and CDR2 sequences are SGHTA and FQGNSA. There are 14 residues in the CDR3. CDR3 region: CASSPGGESYTQYF. For the CDR3, the DNA is TGTGCCAGCAGCCCTGGTGGGGAGTCGTATACGCAGTATTTT.

V is TRBV19 and J is TRBJ1-2, with D possibly matching TRBD1 (5 bases). Germline CDR1 LNHDA, CDR2 SQIVND (reference sequence). The V gene lost 3 bases and the J gene lost 4 bases, with 9 bases spanning the gap. There are 13 residues in the CDR3. This chain's CDR3 is CASSIWRGYGYTF. Here the CDR3 DNA reads TGTGCCAGTAGTATCTGGAGGGGCTATGGCTACACCTTC. Combining the CDR3 with reference TRBV19 and TRBJ1-2 gives the whole variable domain DGGITQSPKYLFRKEGQNVTLSCEQNLNHDAMYWYRQDPGQGLRLIYYSQIVNDFQKGDIAEGYSVSREKKESFPLTVTSAQKNPTAFYLCASSIWRGYGYTFGSGTRLTVV.

The chain links TRBV6-5 to TRBJ1-2; 9 nucleotides match TRBD1. After removal of 6 bases from V and 8 bases from J, the junction contained 10 bases not matched to a gene. The CDR3 extends over 14 amino acids. Germline V lookup: CDR1 MNHEY, CDR2 SVGAGI. CDR3 coding DNA: TGTGCCAGCAGGGAGCCACAGGGGGCTCGGGGCTACACCTTC. Protein product: CASREPQGARGYTF.

Of note for this clonotype: One junction end disagrees with the germline gene, perhaps due to a read error. The V call is TRBV12-3 or TRBV12-4, the J call TRBJ1-2, with D possibly matching TRBD1 (5 bases). The CDR3 is 12 amino acids. CDR3 in amino acids: CATVRDLYAYTF. The CDR3 DNA sequence: TGTGCCACCGTCCGGGACCTCTATGCCTACACCTTC.

The chain joins TRBV12-3 or TRBV12-4 to TRBJ2-3; perhaps TRBD1 as D (8 bases). The CDR3 runs 15 residues. V shed 6 bases and J shed 3 bases, with 16 bases lying between them. The CDR3 coding sequence is TGTGCCAGCAGATCGGACAGGGAGGGAACAGATACGCAGTATTTT. It codes for CASRSDREGTDTQYF.

The J gene is TRBJ2-2, the V gene TRBV24-1; D may be TRBD1 or TRBD2 (7 bases each). Trimming stripped 4 bases from V and 6 bases from J, with 14 bases between. This CDR3 spans 15 amino acids. CDR1 is KGHDR, CDR2 SFDVKD, per germline. The CDR3 DNA sequence: TGTGCCACCAGTGACCCAGGGGGGGGAGCCGGGGAGCTGTTTTTT. Protein sequence: CATSDPGGGAGELFF.

V and J are TRBV3-1 and TRBJ2-1; the match to TRBD2 covers 8 bases. From germline, CDR1 is LGHDT and CDR2 YNNKEL (reference sequence). This CDR3 has 16 residues. V gave up 2 bases and J gave up 6 bases; unmatched junction bases: 9. The DNA of the CDR3 is TGTGCCAGCAGCCAAACCGGGACTAGTAAGACCAATGAGCAGTTCTTC. Protein sequence: CASSQTGTSKTNEQFF.

This clonotype was recorded a few times. The V gene is TRBV7-9, the J gene TRBJ1-1, with D uncertain. The CDR3 has 14 residues. Germline V gives CDR1 SEHNR, CDR2 FQNEAQ (reference sequence). Trimming cost V 4 bases and J 1 base, with 10 bases left between them. CDR3 in DNA: TGTGCCAGCAGCTCCAATCCCCGGAACACTGAAGCTTTCTTT. Protein: CASSSNPRNTEAFF.

This chain links TRBV7-9 with TRBJ2-5; 15 bases are a match to TRBD2. Germline V CDR1 and CDR2: SEHNR, FQNEAQ (reference sequence). V lost 6 bases to trimming and J lost 4 bases; unmatched junction nucleotides: 12. The CDR3 is 18 residues long. This CDR3 reads CASSSFSGTSGRLETQYF. In DNA form, the CDR3 reads TGTGCCAGCAGTTCCTTCAGTGGGACTAGCGGGAGGCTAGAGACCCAGTACTTC.

This rearrangement joins TRBV29-1 to TRBJ1-1; no reliable D call. CDR1 is SQVTM and CDR2 is ANQGSEA in the germline V gene. V lost 2 bases and J lost 5, with 12 bases in between. CDR3 size: 13 residues. The CDR3 coding sequence is TGCAGCGTTGAATCGAAGGTGGGGACTGAAGCTTTCTTT. This codes for CSVESKVGTEAFF.

This sequence joins TRBV4-3 and TRBJ2-3; 8 bases map to TRBD1. The CDR3 extends over 17 amino acids. Germline values: CDR1 LGHNA, CDR2 YSLEER. Trimming removed 0 bases from V and 4 bases from J; junction bases left unmatched: 9. The CDR3 loop reads CASSQDIQGAQPDTQYF. CDR3 sequence (DNA): TGCGCCAGCAGCCAAGATATCCAGGGGGCTCAGCCAGATACGCAGTATTTT.

This clonotype appeared a few times. The chain has TRBV6-6 and TRBJ1-1, with a possible D match to TRBD1 (6 bases). Trimming shortened V by 6 bases and J by 1 base, and 12 bases separated the two germline ends. Germline-derived CDR1 and CDR2 are MNHNY and SVGAGI (reference sequence). The CDR3 is 14 residues long. The CDR3 DNA sequence: TGTGCCAGCAGATGGAAACAGGGGAACACTGAAGCTTTCTTT. The encoded protein is CASRWKQGNTEAFF.

This rearrangement joins TRBV18 to TRBJ2-1; the match to TRBD2 covers 10 bases. The germline CDR1 and CDR2 sequences are KGHSH and LQKENI. V dropped 6 bases and J dropped 5; count of bases not matched to a gene: 7. The length of the CDR3 is 15 residues. The CDR3 DNA reads TGTGCCAGCTCTCAAGGACTAGCGGAGAACAATGAGCAGTTCTTC. Encoded protein: CASSQGLAENNEQFF.

This clonotype was seen a single time. The chain is built from TRBV27 and TRBJ1-6; D remains ambiguous. Trimming stripped 6 bases from V and 9 bases from J, with 9 bases between. The length of the CDR3 is 12 residues. The V gene's germline CDR1 is MNHEY and CDR2 SMNVEV (reference sequence). The CDR3 spells CASSSAFSPLHF. The CDR3 DNA sequence: TGTGCCAGCAGCTCGGCTTTTTCACCCCTCCACTTT.

This clonotype was picked up a small number of times. V usage is TRBV20-1 and J usage is TRBJ2-2; TRBD1 aligns across 9 bases. CDR3 length: 13 residues. V dropped 5 bases and J dropped 9; count of bases not matched to a gene: 7. CDR1 DFQATT and CDR2 SNEGSKA come from the germline V gene (reference sequence). The CDR3 sequence: CSASDRGGRELFF. CDR3 bases: TGCAGTGCTTCGGACAGGGGCGGAAGGGAGCTGTTTTTT.

This clonotype came up a few times. The chain is built from TRBV15 and TRBJ2-1, with 7 bases identical to TRBD1. After removal of 2 bases from V and 12 bases from J, the junction contained 13 bases not matched to a gene. The CDR3 contains 15 residues. Germline V gene data show CDR1 as LNHNV and CDR2 as YYDKDF (reference sequence). CDR3: CATSRQTGTVFGQFF. The CDR3 coding sequence is TGTGCCACCAGCAGACAAACCGGGACAGTATTTGGGCAGTTCTTC.

The chain joins TRBV6-6 to TRBJ2-3; 8 nucleotides line up with TRBD2. From germline, CDR1 is MNHNY and CDR2 SVGAGI (reference sequence). This CDR3 spans 16 amino acids. Losses at the gene ends were 9 bases for V and 2 bases for J; bases not matched to a gene: 13. The CDR3 DNA reads TGTGCCAGTCCCTCACAAGCGGGAGCTAACACAGATACGCAGTATTTT. Encoded protein: CASPSQAGANTDTQYF.

The chain has TRBV7-9 and TRBJ2-7, with 7 bases fitting TRBD1. V lost 3 bases and J lost 0; bases outside the gene matches: 8. CDR1 and CDR2 (germline): SEHNR, FQNEAQ (reference sequence). This CDR3 is built from 16 residues. The CDR3 region is CASSFQGERGSYEQYF. The CDR3 bases are TGTGCCAGCAGCTTTCAGGGGGAAAGAGGCTCCTACGAGCAGTACTTC.

This clonotype appeared a few times. The genes are TRBV7-9 and TRBJ2-5; 13 positions match TRBD2. This CDR3 has 18 amino acids. In germline, CDR1 is SEHNR, CDR2 FQNEAQ (reference sequence). Trimming took 1 base from V and 1 from J; bases not matched to a gene: 6. Here the CDR3 DNA reads TGTGCCAGCAGCTTAGGAGGACTAGCGGGGGCAACCCAAGAGACCCAGTACTTC. It encodes CASSLGGLAGATQETQYF.

The chain couples TRBV18 to TRBJ2-3, with D perhaps matching TRBD2 (6 bases). Germline loops: CDR1 KGHSH, CDR2 LQKENI. The germline V and J ends were trimmed by 4 bases and 2 bases, with 22 bases remaining between them. The CDR3 loop spans 18 amino acids. Here the CDR3 reads CASSLSPALRRATDTQYF. CDR3 coding DNA: TGTGCCAGCTCACTAAGCCCCGCCTTAAGGAGGGCCACAGATACGCAGTATTTT.